The rows below give T cell receptor beta chains drawn from one sample of a study of blood T cell repertoires in COVID-19. Here immunoSEQ multiplex PCR was the method, and the copy in TCRdb shows in-frame clones only, minus some. Among around 150,000 clones listed, around 81% were seen once. Source material: peripheral blood. These receptors originate from a man aged 55 to 70 with active or convalescent COVID-19. CDR3s include the opening cysteine and the closing phenylalanine or tryptophan. The D gene is left open where the match is weak. Some rows have no size entry. The others give once, few or many, or a class for an expanded clone.

D gene	J gene	clone size	V gene	CDR3 DNA	CDR3 protein
TRBD2	TRBJ2-7	.	TRBV4-1	TGCGCCAGCAGCCAGAGTACTAGCGGGGGGATCTACGAGCAGTACTTC	CASSQSTSGGIYEQYF
.	TRBJ1-1	.	TRBV7-6	TGTGCCAGCAGCTTAGGGGGGGGAGCAGGGGTCACCACTGAAGCTTTCTTT	CASSLGGGAGVTTEAFF
TRBD1	TRBJ1-2	once	TRBV12-3/TRBV12-4	TGTGCCAGCAGCTCTCCAGGGGGCTATGGCTACACCTTC	CASSSPGGYGYTF
TRBD1	TRBJ2-7	.	TRBV25-1	TGTGCCAGCAGTGACAACAGGGGGCGTTCCTACGAGCAGTACTTC	CASSDNRGRSYEQYF
.	TRBJ2-1	.	TRBV5-1	TGCGCCAGCAGCTTAAGGGGACTGGTAGACAATGAGCAGTTCTTC	CASSLRGLVDNEQFF
TRBD1	TRBJ1-2	.	TRBV5-1	TGCGCCAGCAGCCCCCGCCGTGACAGGGACTATGGCTACACCTTC	CASSPRRDRDYGYTF
TRBD1	TRBJ2-3	.	TRBV9	TGTGCCAGCAGCCGGACCGGGACAGTTAACACAGATACGCAGTATTTT	CASSRTGTVNTDTQYF
.	TRBJ1-2	.	TRBV12-3/TRBV12-4	TGTGCCAGCAGTTTAGAGTGGCGAGGTGGCTACACCTTC	CASSLEWRGGYTF
.	TRBJ1-5	.	TRBV9	TGTGCCAGCAGCGTAGTACAGCATAGCAATCAGCCCCAGCATTTT	CASSVVQHSNQPQHF
TRBD2	TRBJ2-1	.	TRBV2	TGTGCCAGCAGGGGCCCGGGACTAGCTTACAATGAGCAGTTCTTC	CASRGPGLAYNEQFF
.	TRBJ1-6	.	TRBV15	TGTGCCACCAGCAGAGATAGATCGTCAGTCAGGTCACCCCTCCACTTT	CATSRDRSSVRSPLHF
.	TRBJ1-1	few	TRBV7-9	TGTGCCAGCAGCTTAGCGGGCGTCGTGGAACGGAACACTGAAGCTTTCTTT	CASSLAGVVERNTEAFF
.	TRBJ2-2	.	TRBV7-2	TGTGCCAGCAGCTTAAGGTTCGGGCGGACAGGGGAGCTGTTTTTT	CASSLRFGRTGELFF
TRBD1	TRBJ2-5	.	TRBV2	TGTGCCAGCAGTCCATCTGGGACAGGGTGGGAGACCCAGTACTTC	CASSPSGTGWETQYF
.	TRBJ2-6	.	TRBV18	TGTGCCAGCTCAGGAACAGTTTCTGGGGCCAACGTCCTGACTTTC	CASSGTVSGANVLTF
.	TRBJ1-6	.	TRBV3-1/TRBV3-2	TGTGCCAGCAGCCCCGCGCCCGACAGCACACCCCTCCACTTT	CASSPAPDSTPLHF
.	TRBJ1-1	.	TRBV5-1	TGCGCCAGCAGCCCAAACAGGGTGAGCACTGAAGCTTTCTTT	CASSPNRVSTEAFF
TRBD1	TRBJ2-2	.	TRBV5-1	TGCGCCAGCAGCTTGGGTGGGACAGTTAAGCCCGGGGAGCTGTTTTTT	CASSLGGTVKPGELFF
.	TRBJ1-1	.	TRBV4-2	TGTGCCAGCAGCCAAGATCTTCTGAACACTGAAGCTTTCTTT	CASSQDLLNTEAFF
.	TRBJ2-2	.	TRBV5-5	TGTGCCAGCAGCTTGTACTCCCAGAACACCGGGGAGCTGTTTTTT	CASSLYSQNTGELFF